This is a list of T cell receptor beta chains from one sample in a study of T-cell memory formation after mild COVID-19. From the 5' RACE reads, TCRdb called clonotypes with MiXCR, one entry per CDR3 protein. The sample holds approximately 440,000 distinct CDR3 sequences; roughly 20% are singletons and the top ten take 7.5% to 9.5%. The sequenced material came from PBMCs or a T cell subset sorted from them (not recorded which). The receptors here all came from an adult woman who had mild COVID-19 (a few samples of this study predate the infection). Cell type and time point are not known. Both conserved end residues are part of each CDR3. The D gene is left open where the match is weak. For some rows the clone size is stated as once, few or many, or as a class when expanded; others skip it.

v_call: TRBV10-3
clone_size: few
d_call: TRBD2
j_call: TRBJ2-7
cdr3_aa: CAARGGLAAYEQYF
cdr3_nt: TGTGCCGCTCGAGGTGGACTAGCGGCCTACGAGCAGTACTTC

v_call: TRBV4-1
clone_size: few
d_call: -
j_call: TRBJ2-7
cdr3_aa: CASSQVAGPLYEQYF
cdr3_nt: TGCGCCAGCAGCCAAGTGGCAGGACCCCTCTACGAGCAGTACTTC

v_call: TRBV12-3/TRBV12-4
clone_size: few
d_call: TRBD1
j_call: TRBJ1-2
cdr3_aa: CASSFPGTGGYGYTF
cdr3_nt: TGTGCCAGCAGCTTCCCCGGGACAGGGGGCTATGGCTACACCTTC

v_call: TRBV7-9
clone_size: -
d_call: -
j_call: TRBJ1-4
cdr3_aa: CASSLEGPTKLFF
cdr3_nt: TGTGCCAGCAGCTTAGAGGGCCCGACTAAACTGTTTTTT

v_call: TRBV7-9
clone_size: -
d_call: TRBD2
j_call: TRBJ2-7
cdr3_aa: CASSLAPSGAYEQYF
cdr3_nt: TGTGCCAGCAGCTTAGCGCCTAGCGGCGCCTACGAGCAGTACTTC

v_call: TRBV20-1
clone_size: -
d_call: TRBD1
j_call: TRBJ2-1
cdr3_aa: CSVLQGREHEQFF
cdr3_nt: TGCAGTGTGCTACAGGGGAGAGAACATGAGCAGTTCTTC

v_call: TRBV2
clone_size: -
d_call: -
j_call: TRBJ1-1
cdr3_aa: CASSAHPGANTEAFF
cdr3_nt: TGTGCCAGCAGTGCACACCCGGGTGCGAACACTGAAGCTTTCTTT

v_call: TRBV20-1
clone_size: -
d_call: -
j_call: TRBJ2-3
cdr3_aa: CSAPDTMGADTQYF
cdr3_nt: TGCAGTGCTCCAGACACCATGGGGGCAGATACGCAGTATTTT

v_call: TRBV4-1
clone_size: -
d_call: TRBD2
j_call: TRBJ2-7
cdr3_aa: CASSESGGPTYEQYF
cdr3_nt: TGCGCCAGCAGCGAAAGCGGGGGTCCTACCTACGAGCAGTACTTC

v_call: TRBV5-1
clone_size: -
d_call: TRBD2
j_call: TRBJ2-2
cdr3_aa: CASSLVGELAGVTTGELFF
cdr3_nt: TGCGCCAGCAGCTTGGTAGGTGAACTAGCGGGAGTAACCACCGGGGAGCTGTTTTTT

v_call: TRBV3-1
clone_size: -
d_call: -
j_call: TRBJ2-5
cdr3_aa: CASSQDSSQETQYF
cdr3_nt: TGTGCCAGCAGCCAAGACAGCTCCCAAGAGACCCAGTACTTC

v_call: TRBV20-1
clone_size: few
d_call: -
j_call: TRBJ1-5
cdr3_aa: CSARGVIGNQPQHF
cdr3_nt: TGCAGTGCTAGGGGGGTAATCGGGAATCAGCCCCAGCATTTT

v_call: TRBV5-4
clone_size: -
d_call: TRBD1
j_call: TRBJ2-1
cdr3_aa: CASRSGTGKNEQFF
cdr3_nt: TGTGCCAGCAGATCCGGGACAGGGAAGAATGAGCAGTTCTTC

v_call: TRBV3-1
clone_size: many
d_call: -
j_call: TRBJ2-7
cdr3_aa: CASSQAGGTQYF
cdr3_nt: TGTGCCAGCAGCCAAGCTGGGGGGACACAGTACTTC

v_call: TRBV4-1
clone_size: -
d_call: TRBD1
j_call: TRBJ2-1
cdr3_aa: CASSGRDRNFEQFF
cdr3_nt: TGCGCCAGCAGCGGCCGGGACAGGAATTTTGAGCAGTTCTTC

v_call: TRBV5-1
clone_size: few
d_call: -
j_call: TRBJ2-5
cdr3_aa: CASSFVGAEETQYF
cdr3_nt: TGCGCCAGCAGCTTCGTGGGGGCTGAAGAGACCCAGTACTTC

v_call: TRBV29-1
clone_size: -
d_call: -
j_call: TRBJ1-2
cdr3_aa: CSVVGPYGYTF
cdr3_nt: TGCAGCGTTGTAGGGCCCTATGGCTACACCTTC

v_call: TRBV12-5
clone_size: -
d_call: -
j_call: TRBJ2-2
cdr3_aa: CASGLEITVTGELFF
cdr3_nt: TGTGCTAGTGGTTTGGAGATAACAGTCACCGGGGAGCTGTTTTTT

v_call: TRBV9
clone_size: few
d_call: TRBD1
j_call: TRBJ2-7
cdr3_aa: CASSLDQTGHEQYF
cdr3_nt: TGTGCCAGCAGCTTAGACCAGACAGGGCACGAGCAGTACTTC

v_call: TRBV6-4
clone_size: -
d_call: -
j_call: TRBJ2-5
cdr3_aa: CASSAHPGETQYF
cdr3_nt: TGTGCCAGCAGTGCCCACCCCGGAGAGACCCAGTACTTC

v_call: TRBV4-2
clone_size: -
d_call: -
j_call: TRBJ2-7
cdr3_aa: CASSEGRGSSYEQYF
cdr3_nt: TGTGCCAGCAGCGAGGGCAGAGGAAGCTCCTACGAGCAGTACTTC

v_call: TRBV5-1
clone_size: -
d_call: -
j_call: TRBJ2-7
cdr3_aa: CASSLNFYEQYF
cdr3_nt: TGCGCCAGCAGCTTGAACTTCTACGAGCAGTACTTC

v_call: TRBV3-1
clone_size: many
d_call: -
j_call: TRBJ1-1
cdr3_aa: CASSQNFGASAFF
cdr3_nt: TGTGCCAGCAGCCAAAATTTTGGGGCATCAGCTTTCTTT

v_call: TRBV7-9
clone_size: -
d_call: TRBD1
j_call: TRBJ1-1
cdr3_aa: CASSLATGGNAEAFF
cdr3_nt: TGTGCCAGCAGCTTAGCGACAGGGGGGAACGCTGAAGCTTTCTTT